This TCR beta chain stems from a study of patients and donors after allogeneic stem cell transplantation. TCRdb called the RT-PCR reads again in MiXCR, with one record for every CDR3 protein. Of approximately 88,000 distinct CDR3 sequences listed, roughly 4.9% are singletons. The V end was cut by 6 bases, the J end by 4 bases, with 15 bases between. The germline CDR1 and CDR2 sequences are SNHLY and FYNNEI. This CDR3 region has 14 residues. This clonotype was counted ten times or more. The TCR originated in a human donor who was either an allogeneic HSCT recipient or a stem cell or donor lymphocyte infusion donor (not recorded which). It is not recorded whose cells these are; they may come from a transplant donor. What was sequenced was blood, either unsorted or a sorted T cell fraction (not recorded which). V and J are TRBV2 and TRBJ1-1, with D uncertain. CDR3 residues: CASRKDGASTEAFF. CDR3 DNA: TGTGCCAGCAGGAAGGACGGCGCGAGCACTGAAGCTTTCTTT.